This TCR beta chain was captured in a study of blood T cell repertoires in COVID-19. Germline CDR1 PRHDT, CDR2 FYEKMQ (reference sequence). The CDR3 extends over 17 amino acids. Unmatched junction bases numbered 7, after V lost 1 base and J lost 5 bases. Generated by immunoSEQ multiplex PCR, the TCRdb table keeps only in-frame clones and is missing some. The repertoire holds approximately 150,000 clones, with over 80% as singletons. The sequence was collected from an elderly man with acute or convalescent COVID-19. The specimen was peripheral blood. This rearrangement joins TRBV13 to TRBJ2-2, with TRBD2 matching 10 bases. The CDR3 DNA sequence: TGTGCCAGCAGCTTAGAACGTAGCGGGAGGCTAACCGGGGAGCTGTTTTTT. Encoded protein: CASSLERSGRLTGELFF.